This TCR beta chain was captured by sequencing in a study of blood T cells in healthy people across ages. This clonotype was seen a few times. Using a J-beta primer mix together with a sample-barcoded 5' primer, a second PCR was run for roughly 6 to 12 cycles. TCRdb processed the 5' RACE reads anew with MiXCR; each CDR3 protein has one entry. The table includes 500,000 to 650,000 distinct CDR3 sequences, around a quarter detected once. The sample also formed part of further work on T cells of mothers and their children.

The clonotype originates from a boy younger than 10 in good health. Sequenced: blood.

CDR3 protein: CASSPQGVAGNTIYF. The CDR3 DNA sequence: TGTGCCAGCAGCCCCCAGGGTGTCGCCGGAAACACCATATATTTT. The chain couples TRBV12-3 or TRBV12-4 to TRBJ1-3; D perhaps matches TRBD1 (5 bases). CDR3 size: 15 residues. V was shortened by 6 bases and J by 4 bases, with 16 bases between the two germline ends.